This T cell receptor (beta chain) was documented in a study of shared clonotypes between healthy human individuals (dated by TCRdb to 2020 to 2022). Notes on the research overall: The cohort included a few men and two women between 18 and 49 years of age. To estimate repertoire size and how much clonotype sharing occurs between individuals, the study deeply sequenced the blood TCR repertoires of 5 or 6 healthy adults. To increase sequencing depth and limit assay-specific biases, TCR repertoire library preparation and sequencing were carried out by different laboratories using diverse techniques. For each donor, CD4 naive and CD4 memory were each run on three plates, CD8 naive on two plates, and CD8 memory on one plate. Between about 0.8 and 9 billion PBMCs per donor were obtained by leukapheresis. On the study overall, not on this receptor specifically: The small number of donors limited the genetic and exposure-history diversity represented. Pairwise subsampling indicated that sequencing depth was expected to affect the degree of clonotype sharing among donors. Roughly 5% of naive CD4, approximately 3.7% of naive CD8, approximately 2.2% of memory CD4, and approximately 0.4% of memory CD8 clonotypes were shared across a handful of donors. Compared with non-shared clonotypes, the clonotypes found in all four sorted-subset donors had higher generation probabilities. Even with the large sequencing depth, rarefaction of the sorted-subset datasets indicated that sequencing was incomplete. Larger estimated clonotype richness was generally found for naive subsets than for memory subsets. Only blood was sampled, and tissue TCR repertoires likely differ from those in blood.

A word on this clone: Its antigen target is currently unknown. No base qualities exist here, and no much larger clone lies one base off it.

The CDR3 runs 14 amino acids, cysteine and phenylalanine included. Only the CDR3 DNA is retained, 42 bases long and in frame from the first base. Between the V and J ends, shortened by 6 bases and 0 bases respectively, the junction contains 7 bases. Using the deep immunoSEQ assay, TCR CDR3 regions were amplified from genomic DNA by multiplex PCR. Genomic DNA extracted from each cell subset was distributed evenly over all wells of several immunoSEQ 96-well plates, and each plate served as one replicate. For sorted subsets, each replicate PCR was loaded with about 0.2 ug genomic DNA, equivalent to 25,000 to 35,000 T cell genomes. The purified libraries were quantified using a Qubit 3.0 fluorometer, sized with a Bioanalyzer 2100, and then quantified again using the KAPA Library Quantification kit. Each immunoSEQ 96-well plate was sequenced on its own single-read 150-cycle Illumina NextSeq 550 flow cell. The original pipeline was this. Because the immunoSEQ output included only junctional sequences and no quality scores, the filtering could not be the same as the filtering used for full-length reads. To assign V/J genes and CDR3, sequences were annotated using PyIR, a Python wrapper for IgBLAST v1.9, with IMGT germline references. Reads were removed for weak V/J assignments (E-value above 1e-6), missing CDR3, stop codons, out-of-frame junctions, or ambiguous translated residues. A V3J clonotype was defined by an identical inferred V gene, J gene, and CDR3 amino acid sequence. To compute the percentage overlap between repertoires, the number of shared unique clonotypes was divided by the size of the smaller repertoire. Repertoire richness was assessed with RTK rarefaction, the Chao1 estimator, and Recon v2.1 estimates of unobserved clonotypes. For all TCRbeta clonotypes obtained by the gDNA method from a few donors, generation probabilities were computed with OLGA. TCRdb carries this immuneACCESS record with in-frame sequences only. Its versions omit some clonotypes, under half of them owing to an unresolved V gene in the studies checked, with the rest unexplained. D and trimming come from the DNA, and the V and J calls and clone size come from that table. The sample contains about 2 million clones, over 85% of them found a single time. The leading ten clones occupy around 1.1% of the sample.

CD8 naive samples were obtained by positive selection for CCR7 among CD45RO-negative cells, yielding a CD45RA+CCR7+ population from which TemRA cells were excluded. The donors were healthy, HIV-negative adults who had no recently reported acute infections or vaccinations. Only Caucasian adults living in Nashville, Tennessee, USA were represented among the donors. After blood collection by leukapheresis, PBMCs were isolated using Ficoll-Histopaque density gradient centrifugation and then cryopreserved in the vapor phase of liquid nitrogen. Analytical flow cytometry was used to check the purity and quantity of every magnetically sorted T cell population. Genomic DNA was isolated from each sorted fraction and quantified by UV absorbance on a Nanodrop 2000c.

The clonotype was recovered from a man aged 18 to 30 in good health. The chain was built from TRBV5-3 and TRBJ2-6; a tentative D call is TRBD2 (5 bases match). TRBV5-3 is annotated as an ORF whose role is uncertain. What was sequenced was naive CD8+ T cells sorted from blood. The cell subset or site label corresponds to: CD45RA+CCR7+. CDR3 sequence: CARNRDSGANVLTF. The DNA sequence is TGTGCCAGAAACCGGGACTCTGGGGCCAACGTCCTGACTTTC.